This T cell receptor (beta chain) was sequenced in a study of T cell changes during pregnancy in multiple sclerosis. The CDR3 is 13 residues long. Germline CDR1 reads SGHVS; CDR2 reads FQNEAQ. V lost 5 bases to trimming and J lost 7 bases, with 11 bases between them. Sequencing was performed with immunoSEQ multiplex PCR; in TCRdb, only in-frame clones are kept and a portion is missing. The table shows roughly 77,000 clones, with around 90% occurring only once. This TCR came from a female donor with multiple sclerosis, enrolled in a pregnancy study. V is TRBV7-8 and J is TRBJ1-4; D uncertain. Sequencing used peripheral blood, obtained in the second trimester of pregnancy. The CDR3 bases are TGTGCCAGCAGCACGGGATATAGTGAAAAACTGTTTTTT. The encoded protein is CASSTGYSEKLFF.